One sample yielded the 14 T cell receptor beta chains listed below, sequenced in a study of shared clonotypes between healthy human individuals. Assay: immunoSEQ multiplex PCR; the TCRdb copy retains only in-frame clones and omits some. The sample gives about 2.4 million clones, roughly 93% of which show up once; approximately 0.37% is in the top ten. Sequenced material: naive CD4+ T cells from PBMCs. Subset given: CD45RA+ positively selected. These receptor sequences come from a man younger than 35 in good health. Some clones in this sample may be carry-over from other donors' samples.

The chain uses TRBV28 and TRBJ2-7; D may match TRBD1 or TRBD2 (5 bases each). V was clipped by 6 bases and J by 6 bases, with 15 bases between them. Germline V gene lookup returns CDR1 MDHEN and CDR2 SYDVKM. The length of the CDR3 is 13 residues. For the CDR3, the DNA is TGTGCCAGCAGGAGGGGAAGACCCTTCGAGCAGTACTTC. It codes for CASRRGRPFEQYF.

V gene TRBV15 combines with J gene TRBJ2-4; no firm D call. The germline gives CDR1 LNHNV, CDR2 YYDKDF (reference sequence). The V gene lost 1 base and the J gene lost 3 bases, with 13 bases spanning the gap. The CDR3 totals 16 residues. The CDR3, as DNA: TGTGCCACCAGCAGAGGGGGTTTGCAAGACAAAAACATTCAGTACTTC. Protein sequence: CATSRGGLQDKNIQYF.

The CDR3 DNA is TGTGCCAGCAGCAAAGCGAGGACTAGCGGGAGTAACGAGCAGTACTTC. Encoded protein: CASSKARTSGSNEQYF. J is TRBJ2-7 and V is TRBV21-1; the table's D gene call, TRBD2, was not cross checked with the DNA. TRBV21-1 has pseudogene status. This CDR3 has 16 amino acids.

V is TRBV29-1 and J is TRBJ2-2; 13 bases match TRBD2. Per germline, CDR1 SQVTM and CDR2 ANQGSEA. J was trimmed by 3 bases and V by 4 bases; bases with no gene match: 5. The CDR3 has 16 residues. This chain's CDR3 is CSVGTSGGWDTGELFF. CDR3 in DNA: TGCAGCGTTGGGACTAGCGGGGGATGGGACACCGGGGAGCTGTTTTTT.

The chain is built from TRBV4-1 and TRBJ2-1, with D perhaps TRBD1 or TRBD2 (5 bases each). Germline V CDR1 and CDR2: MGHRA, YSYEKL. V gave up 1 base and J gave up 8 bases, with 15 bases separating them. This CDR3 has 15 amino acids. The CDR3 here is CASSQVGTGVDEQFF. CDR3 in DNA: TGCGCCAGCAGCCAAGTGGGGACCGGGGTCGATGAGCAGTTCTTC.

This clone has a single count. The V and J genes are TRBV10-3 and TRBJ2-1, with TRBD1 as a possible D gene (6 bases). CDR3 size: 15 residues. Germline V lookup: CDR1 ENHRY, CDR2 SYGVKD. The V and J ends lost 0 bases and 5 bases respectively, with 11 bases between them. Here the CDR3 reads CAISESGGGHNEQFF. The DNA of the CDR3 is TGTGCCATCAGTGAGTCAGGTGGGGGCCACAATGAGCAGTTCTTC.

The chain carries TRBV4-1 and TRBJ1-6; D is possibly TRBD1 (5 bases). The CDR3 has 19 amino acids. CDR1 and CDR2 (germline): MGHRA, YSYEKL. Trimming removed 1 base at V and 5 bases at J, with 21 bases between. CDR3 sequence: CASSQGPLPVGAHNSPLHF. The CDR3 bases are TGCGCCAGCAGCCAAGGCCCCCTACCGGTTGGGGCCCATAATTCACCCCTCCACTTT.

The genes are TRBV5-1 and TRBJ2-7; D tentatively fits TRBD1 or TRBD2 (5 bases each). The CDR3 covers 15 residues. Germline CDR1 and CDR2: SGHRS and YFSETQ. Trimming took off 4 bases at V and 2 bases at J, with 16 bases between the two ends. CDR3 nucleotide sequence: TGCGCCAGCAGCACCGGCAGGGTCGGGACCTACGAGCAGTACTTC. It specifies CASSTGRVGTYEQYF.

The rearrangement joins TRBV29-1 to TRBJ1-1, with D unresolved. Per germline, CDR1 SQVTM and CDR2 ANQGSEA. Trimming took off 1 base at V and 0 bases at J, with 18 bases between the two ends. This CDR3 comprises 17 residues. The CDR3 is CSVEVYNRRRMNTEAFF. The CDR3 bases are TGCAGCGTTGAAGTGTATAATCGACGACGCATGAACACTGAAGCTTTCTTT.

Points on this clone: The same CDR3 also results from other DNA sequences found in this sample. V is TRBV6-5 and J is TRBJ2-1; D uncertain. The V and J ends lost 2 bases and 3 bases respectively, with 5 bases between them. This CDR3 contains 13 residues. Germline V gene lookup returns CDR1 MNHEY and CDR2 SVGAGI. The CDR3 is CASSYGNYNEQFF. In DNA, the CDR3 is TGTGCCAGCAGTTACGGGAACTACAATGAGCAGTTCTTC.

Turning to this clone: Other DNA sequences from this sample encode an identical CDR3 as well. V is TRBV28 and J is TRBJ1-1; 7 bases are a match to TRBD1. CDR1 is MDHEN and CDR2 is SYDVKM in the germline V gene. The CDR3 runs 14 residues. J was trimmed by 5 bases and V by 2 bases; bases with no gene match: 5. The CDR3 here is CASSLLGGRTEAFF. DNA of the CDR3: TGTGCCAGCAGTTTACTAGGGGGCAGGACTGAAGCTTTCTTT.

The table lists this clone with a few counts. This sample includes further DNA sequences coding for the same CDR3. The rearrangement uses TRBV5-1 and TRBJ1-1; maybe TRBD1 (6 bases). CDR3 length equals 14 residues. The germline gives CDR1 SGHRS, CDR2 YFSETQ. Trimming took 4 bases from V and 0 from J, leaving 10 bases between them. This chain's CDR3 is CASSPGQMNTEAFF. DNA for the CDR3: TGCGCCAGCAGCCCGGGACAAATGAACACTGAAGCTTTCTTT.

The V and J genes are TRBV2 and TRBJ2-7, with TRBD2 matching 16 bases. V lost 7 bases and J lost 4; bases outside the gene matches: 7. The CDR3 covers 16 residues. CDR1 is SNHLY and CDR2 is FYNNEI in the germline V gene. The CDR3 loop is CASNAGTSGRGYEQYF. The CDR3 nucleotides are TGTGCCAGCAACGCCGGGACTAGCGGGAGGGGATACGAGCAGTACTTC.

The rearrangement uses TRBV28 and TRBJ2-7, with D hard to call. Germline V gives CDR1 MDHEN, CDR2 SYDVKM. CDR3 size: 10 residues. Deletions cut 6 bases from V and 9 bases from J, with 9 bases between. CDR3: CASSSGRQYF. DNA of the CDR3: TGTGCCAGCAGCTCAGGTCGGCAGTACTTC.